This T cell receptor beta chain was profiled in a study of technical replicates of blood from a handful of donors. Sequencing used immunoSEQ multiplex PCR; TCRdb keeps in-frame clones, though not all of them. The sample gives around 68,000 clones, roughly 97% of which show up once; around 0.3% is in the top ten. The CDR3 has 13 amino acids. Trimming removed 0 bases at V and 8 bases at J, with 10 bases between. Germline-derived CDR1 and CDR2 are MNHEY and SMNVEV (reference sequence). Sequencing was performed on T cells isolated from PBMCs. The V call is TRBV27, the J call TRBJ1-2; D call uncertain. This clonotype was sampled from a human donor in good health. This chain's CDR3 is CASSLSKDTGYTF. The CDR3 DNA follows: TGTGCCAGCAGTTTATCCAAAGACACGGGCTACACCTTC.